A single sample gave rise to the 19 T cell receptor beta chains below, sequenced in a study of cytomegalovirus exposure and HLA in healthy donors. The study ran its PCR with 60 Vbeta and 13 Jbeta primers. Libraries were prepared by immunoSEQ multiplex PCR; TCRdb keeps only in-frame clonotypes and omits some of them. The sample carries some 190,000 clones, 80% to 90% recorded once. The specimen was PBMCs. The receptors here all came from a middle-aged man in good health and CMV-seropositive.

This clone was seen more than once but under ten times. Other nucleotide sequences in the sample specify the same CDR3. The chain links TRBV28 to TRBJ1-5, with D possibly matching TRBD1 (5 bases). In germline, CDR1 is MDHEN, CDR2 SYDVKM. V dropped 7 bases and J dropped 0 bases, with 10 bases sitting between them. The CDR3 covers 14 residues. The CDR3 DNA reads as TGTGCCAGCATTTGGGGGGATAGCAATCAGCCCCAGCATTTT. Translation gives CASIWGDSNQPQHF.

The chain is built from TRBV28 and TRBJ2-3; 13 bases agree with TRBD2. The length of the CDR3 is 14 residues. Unmatched junction bases numbered 2, after V lost 6 bases and J lost 5 bases. Germline V gives CDR1 MDHEN, CDR2 SYDVKM. The CDR3 here is CASRLAGGQDTQYF. The DNA for the CDR3 is TGTGCCAGCAGACTAGCGGGAGGGCAAGATACGCAGTATTTT.

The chain recombines TRBV7-2 with TRBJ2-5; D perhaps matches TRBD2 (6 bases). The germline V gene has CDR1 SGHTA and CDR2 FQGNSA. The ends were cut back, 2 bases at V and 6 bases at J, with 13 bases in the middle. CDR3 size: 14 residues. The CDR3 nucleotides read TGTGCCAGCAGCTTATCAACTAGCTCTCAGACCCAGTACTTC. It specifies CASSLSTSSQTQYF.

The chain couples TRBV5-6 to TRBJ1-1; TRBD1 matches at 7 bases. CDR3 length equals 16 residues. Germline V gives CDR1 SGHDT, CDR2 YYEEEE. After removal of 4 bases from V and 2 bases from J, the junction contained 11 bases not matched to a gene. The chain's CDR3 is CASSPPGTEFNTEAFF. Written as DNA, the CDR3 is TGTGCCAGCAGCCCCCCGGGGACAGAGTTCAACACTGAAGCTTTCTTT.

The chain links TRBV9 to TRBJ2-5; 8 bases align to TRBD1. V trimming: 4 bases; J trimming: 2 bases; junction bases outside the gene matches: 10. This CDR3 region has 16 residues. From germline, CDR1 is SGDLS and CDR2 YYNGEE. The CDR3 nucleotides read TGTGCCAGCAGCTCCCAGACAGGGGCCACACAAGAGACCCAGTACTTC. Its protein product is CASSSQTGATQETQYF.

This clone was seen a single time. The V call is TRBV5-4, the J call TRBJ1-2; 8 bases agree with TRBD1. This CDR3 comprises 14 residues. Germline V gene lookup returns CDR1 SGHNT and CDR2 YYREEE (reference sequence). Losses at the gene ends were 0 bases for V and 2 bases for J; bases not matched to a gene: 0. The CDR3: CASSLGTGNYGYTF. The CDR3 coding sequence is TGTGCCAGCAGCTTGGGGACAGGGAACTATGGCTACACCTTC.

The count of this clone is one. V and J are TRBV7-3 and TRBJ1-1; D is unclear. V was pared by 1 base and J by 5 bases, with 11 bases between. Germline CDR1 and CDR2: SGHTA and FQGTGA. This CDR3 has 14 amino acids. The CDR3 DNA reads as TGTGCCAGCAGCTTAAATCCCAGGTTTACTGAAGCTTTCTTT. Residues: CASSLNPRFTEAFF.

V is TRBV7-2 and J is TRBJ2-3; no clear D. Germline assignment: CDR1 SGHTA and CDR2 FQGNSA. V was pared by 6 bases and J by 4 bases, with 11 bases between. The CDR3 has 13 amino acids. The CDR3 region is CASSLPFADTQYF. The CDR3 DNA reads as TGTGCCAGCAGTCTCCCCTTCGCAGATACGCAGTATTTT.

This clone was detected once. A read error may produce the germline difference seen at one junction end. V is TRBV6-1 and J is TRBJ1-1, with D maybe TRBD1 (6 bases). CDR3 length: 17 residues. The germline V gene has CDR1 MNHNS and CDR2 SASEGT. The CDR3 here is CASGDRIRTPMNTEAFF. CDR3 bases: TGTGCCAGCGGTGACAGGATACGAACACCTATGAACACTGAAGCTTTCTTT.

This chain links TRBV18 with TRBJ2-1, with 12 bases lining up with TRBD2. Germline V CDR1 and CDR2: KGHSH, LQKENI. This CDR3 is 16 amino acids long. After removal of 3 bases from V and 6 bases from J, the junction contained 6 bases not matched to a gene. The CDR3 bases are TGTGCCAGCTCACCTCCACTAGCGGGAGGTTTCAATGAGCAGTTCTTC. Its protein is CASSPPLAGGFNEQFF.

This chain connects TRBV2 to TRBJ1-5; D possibly corresponds to TRBD1 (6 bases). The CDR3 length is 14 residues. Deletions cut 8 bases from V and 3 bases from J, with 14 bases between. The germline CDR1 and CDR2 sequences are SNHLY and FYNNEI. This chain's CDR3 is CASDSSGVNQPQHF. DNA of the CDR3: TGTGCCAGCGATTCTTCAGGGGTCAATCAGCCCCAGCATTTT.

The chain is built from TRBV27 and TRBJ2-7; D might be TRBD1 (5 bases). Trimming took off 2 bases at V and 3 bases at J, with 11 bases between the two ends. Germline V CDR1 and CDR2: MNHEY, SMNVEV (reference sequence). The CDR3 has 14 amino acids. CDR3 loop: CASSLRRVNYEQYF. Here the CDR3 DNA reads TGTGCCAGCAGTTTACGCAGGGTTAACTACGAGCAGTACTTC.

V gene TRBV28 combines with J gene TRBJ1-5, with 8 bases matching TRBD1. Trimming removed 8 bases from V and 4 bases from J; junction bases left unmatched: 7. The CDR3 loop spans 14 amino acids. Germline V gene data show CDR1 as MDHEN and CDR2 as SYDVKM. CDR3 coding DNA: TGTGCCAGCCTCGGGACAGGACTAAATCAGCCCCAGCATTTT. As protein: CASLGTGLNQPQHF. The variable domain in full, completed from reference TRBV28 and TRBJ1-5, reads DVKVTQSSRYLVKRTGEKVFLECVQDMDHENMFWYRQDPGLGLRLIYFSYDVKMKEKGDIPEGYSVSREKKERFSLILESASTNQTSMYLCASLGTGLNQPQHFGDGTRLSIL.

This clone came up once. This sequence joins TRBV4-2 and TRBJ2-5; 12 positions match TRBD2. The CDR3 loop spans 14 amino acids. The J segment lost 5 bases and the V segment lost 6 bases, leaving 4 bases of the junction unmatched. Per the germline V gene, CDR1 is LGHNA and CDR2 is YNFKEQ. The CDR3 region is CASRPSGRGETQYF. CDR3 in DNA: TGTGCCAGCAGGCCTAGCGGGAGGGGGGAGACCCAGTACTTC.

The J gene is TRBJ1-1, the V gene TRBV29-1; D is unclear. CDR3 length equals 12 residues. Trimming left V 7 bases short and J 6 bases short, with 15 bases between. The germline CDR1 and CDR2 sequences are SQVTM and ANQGSEA. The CDR3 nucleotides are TGCAGCGCCATGAGCGGGGTTTCTGAAGCTTTCTTT. The encoded protein is CSAMSGVSEAFF.

This clone has a single count. The rearrangement links TRBV27 to TRBJ2-2, with D possibly being TRBD1 (5 bases). V lost 3 bases, J lost 5 bases, and 19 bases lay in between. The CDR3 is 17 residues long. Germline V gene data show CDR1 as MNHEY and CDR2 as SMNVEV (reference sequence). DNA for the CDR3: TGTGCCAGCAGTTTTAAGGGGCTCCAACGAAGGACCGGGGAGCTGTTTTTT. It encodes CASSFKGLQRRTGELFF.

This clone was seen more than once but under ten times. The chain recombines TRBV9 with TRBJ1-2, with 9 bases fitting TRBD1. This CDR3 spans 16 amino acids. Germline V gene sequence: CDR1 SGDLS, CDR2 YYNGEE. V was pared by 5 bases and J by 0 bases, with 8 bases of the junction left unmatched. The CDR3 loop reads CASSEAQGATNYGYTF. CDR3 DNA: TGTGCCAGCAGTGAGGCACAGGGGGCAACTAACTATGGCTACACCTTC.

The gene calls are TRBV27 and TRBJ2-7; D call uncertain. Germline CDR1 and CDR2: MNHEY and SMNVEV (reference sequence). Trimming left V 4 bases short and J 0 bases short, with 7 bases between. The length of the CDR3 is 13 residues. The CDR3 is CASSYSSSYEQYF. The CDR3 DNA follows: TGTGCCAGCAGTTATTCGAGCTCCTACGAGCAGTACTTC.

The chain carries TRBV7-8 and TRBJ1-2, with D maybe TRBD1 (5 bases). The CDR3 has 13 residues. Germline V CDR1 and CDR2: SGHVS, FQNEAQ. With 3 bases removed from V and 8 bases from J, the gap between germline ends came to 13 bases. CDR3 loop: CASSFLDRSGYTF. The DNA of the CDR3 is TGTGCCAGCAGCTTCCTCGACAGATCCGGCTACACCTTC. The full variable domain, in which reference TRBV7-8 and TRBJ1-2 provide the parts outside the CDR3, is GAGVSQSPRYKVAKRGQDVALRCDPISGHVSLFWYQQALGQGPEFLTYFQNEAQLDKSGLPSDRFFAERPEGSVSTLKIQRTQQEDSAVYLCASSFLDRSGYTFGSGTRLTVV.